This T cell receptor beta chain was captured by sequencing in a study of blood T cell repertoires in COVID-19. Study information: Nucleic acid was either cDNA or gDNA, and it came from T cells, B-cell-depleted T cells, or PBMCs.

Sequencing was performed with immunoSEQ multiplex PCR; in TCRdb, only in-frame clones are kept and a portion is missing. The sample lists about 130,000 clones, around 87% seen once, with over 3.5% in the top ten. This clone was seen a single time. The V and J ends lost 6 bases and 5 bases, in that order; junction bases with no gene match: 2. In germline, CDR1 is SNHLY, CDR2 FYNNEI. CDR3 length equals 12 residues. The sequence derives from an older woman with acute or convalescent COVID-19. Sequencing was carried out using peripheral blood. J is TRBJ2-5 and V is TRBV2; 8 bases map to TRBD2. The CDR3 reads CASRPGGETQYF. The CDR3 nucleotides read TGTGCCAGCAGGCCGGGGGGGGAGACCCAGTACTTC.